The subject of this entry is one T cell receptor (beta chain). This clone is a singleton in its sample. Its specific antigen is unknown. No base qualities exist here, and no much larger clone lies one base off it. TCRbeta CDR3 regions were amplified from genomic DNA by means of the immunoSEQ Assay, a bias-controlled multiplex PCR. The study's processing was this. The number of nucleated cells in each sample was estimated from the amplification of reference gene primers within the assay. Sequence reads were collapsed and filtered to measure the absolute abundance of every unique TCRbeta CDR3 rearrangement. For each sample, productive Simpson clonality was calculated by taking the square root of Simpson's diversity index across productive rearrangements. In TCRdb, the immuneACCESS table is reduced to in-frame sequences with V and J assigned. These tables do not hold every clone; where another copy was compared, an unresolved V gene accounts for under half, and the others remain unexplained. Clonal size and the V and J genes are those of that table, whereas D and trimming came from the DNA. This sample gives approximately 90,000 clones in total; approximately 90% of them show up just once. The top ten constitute 1.7% of the sample.

The source of the sample is a study of blood T cell repertoires in COVID-19 (dated by TCRdb to the early 2020s). Broadly, across the study: Samples covering the acute and convalescent phases of COVID-19 were provided by collaborators in the United States, Italy and Spain. The prospective study material was composed of cDNA or gDNA derived from T cells, B-cell-depleted T cells, or PBMCs. Subjects who had been exposed to COVID-19, were actively infected with it, or had recovered from it provided the deeply sampled blood TCRbeta repertoires that made up the dataset. The repertoires were made available in a free public database intended to serve as a resource for research on the immune response to SARS-CoV-2. Samples came from the ongoing ImmuneRACE study (first 160 participants) plus 1,254 subjects from 6 global collaborators. The sample metadata nearly always contained a de-identified subject ID, COVID-19 status, age in years and sex. HLA class I and class II types, where available, came from metadata supplied by the sample provider rather than from assay-based typing.

Whole blood was collected in K2EDTA tubes by collaborating institutions according to the institutions' own protocols. For TCRbeta analysis, collaborators shipped samples as frozen whole blood, isolated PBMCs, or DNA extracted from either of those sample types. Study-wide conclusions, independent of this receptor: How much clinical and demographic metadata was included differed by source and by participant, and the metadata was provided uncurated.

Measured from the cysteine to the phenylalanine, the CDR3 is 14 residues long. Left in the record is the CDR3 DNA by itself, 42 bases read in frame from the first base. CDR1 and CDR2 (GTSNPN, SVGIG) derive from the germline V gene (reference sequence). Relative to germline, V is 2 bases shorter and J is 3 bases shorter, with 11 bases between their ends. Sequencing input: peripheral blood. Here the chain combines TRBV30 and TRBJ1-5, and perhaps TRBD1 as D gene, on 6 matching bases. The TCR originated in a man between 60 and 75 years old with acute or convalescent COVID-19. The CDR3 amino acid sequence is: CAWSTGLVNQPQHF. In nucleotides, the sequence is TGTGCCTGGAGTACAGGGCTCGTCAATCAGCCCCAGCATTTT.